The rows below give T cell receptor beta chains drawn from one sample of a study of a mutant IDH1 vaccine in newly diagnosed glioma. Antigen specificity for these receptors is unknown. Assay used: immunoSEQ multiplex PCR; TCRdb lists only in-frame clones, some missing. The sample includes around 40,000 clones, 84% of them seen just once. Specimen: PBMCs, collected from a glioma patient whose treatment included an IDH1 peptide vaccine. These receptors originate from a man aged 40-49 years with glioma. Each CDR3 is given with its conserved first and last residue. D genes are given only for firm matches. The size field is filled for only some rows; it gives once, few, many or a size class.

V	J	D	size	DNA	CDR3
TRBV18	TRBJ2-7	TRBD2	.	TGTGCCAGCTCACCGACTAGCGGGAGGCACGAGCAGTACTTC	CASSPTSGRHEQYF
TRBV4-3	TRBJ1-2	TRBD1	.	TGCGCCAGCAGCGGGACAGGCAGTAACTATGGCTACACCTTC	CASSGTGSNYGYTF
TRBV7-9	TRBJ2-7	TRBD2	.	TGTGCCAGCAGTCTTAGCGGGAGCTTCGAGCAGTACTTC	CASSLSGSFEQYF
TRBV14	TRBJ1-1	.	.	TGTGCCAGCAGCCAAGTAGAGTCCCTGAACACTGAAGCTTTCTTT	CASSQVESLNTEAFF
TRBV4-1	TRBJ1-5	.	.	TGCGCCAGCAGCCAAGTAGTTCCGAATCAGCCCCAGCATTTT	CASSQVVPNQPQHF
TRBV6-5	TRBJ2-1	.	.	TGTGCCAGCAGTTACGGGCTAGCGAGCTCCTACAATGAGCAGTTCTTC	CASSYGLASSYNEQFF
TRBV14	TRBJ1-5	.	.	TGTGCCAGCAGCCATATTGTGACAGCATATAGCAATCAGCCCCAGCATTTT	CASSHIVTAYSNQPQHF
TRBV19	TRBJ1-1	.	once	TGTGCCAGTAGTATAGACACAATGAACACTGAAGCTTTCTTT	CASSIDTMNTEAFF
TRBV19	TRBJ1-5	TRBD1	.	TGTGCCAGTAGTATACAAACAGGGGGCGGGAATCAGCCCCAGCATTTT	CASSIQTGGGNQPQHF
TRBV7-9	TRBJ1-2	TRBD1	.	TGTGCCAGCAGCCCGGGGGGTAGGGGGCCTCGCTACACCTTC	CASSPGGRGPRYTF
TRBV5-1	TRBJ1-3	.	.	TGCGCCAGCAGCTTCTCACGGAGCGGAGGCACCATATATTTT	CASSFSRSGGTIYF
TRBV6-5	TRBJ1-2	.	.	TGTGCCAGCAGTTATTTGTCTAACTATGGCTACACCTTC	CASSYLSNYGYTF
TRBV2	TRBJ2-2	.	.	TGTGCCAGCAGTATGAGCCGGACTTTCACCGGGGAGCTGTTTTTT	CASSMSRTFTGELFF
TRBV19	TRBJ1-2	TRBD1	few	TGTGCCAGTAGTCCGGGACAGGGGGGCTATGGCTACACCTTC	CASSPGQGGYGYTF
TRBV6-5	TRBJ2-7	.	.	TGTGCCAGCAGTTACTCGACACGGACTTCCTACGAGCAGTACTTC	CASSYSTRTSYEQYF
TRBV4-1	TRBJ1-1	.	.	TGCGCCAGCAGCCAAGGTGTGGCAGCTTTCTTT	CASSQGVAAFF
TRBV4-3	TRBJ1-5	.	.	TGCGCCAGCAGCCAAGGCGGAGTCAATCAGCCCCAGCATTTT	CASSQGGVNQPQHF
TRBV5-1	TRBJ1-3	TRBD1	.	TGCGCCAGCAGCTTGACAGGGGCTAACTCTGGAAACACCATATATTTT	CASSLTGANSGNTIYF
TRBV14	TRBJ2-2	TRBD1	once	TGTGCCAGCGCACAGGGGACGAACACCGGGGAGCTGTTTTTT	CASAQGTNTGELFF
TRBV4-3	TRBJ2-2	.	.	TGCGCCAGCAGCCAAGATTACACCGGGGAGCTGTTTTTT	CASSQDYTGELFF
TRBV5-1	TRBJ2-3	.	once	TGCGCCAGCAGTCAGGGCGGCGGGTACACAGATACGCAGTATTTT	CASSQGGGYTDTQYF
TRBV5-5	TRBJ1-3	.	.	TGTGCCAGCAGCTTGGATTGGGGGTCCCGGGCTGGAAACACCATATATTTT	CASSLDWGSRAGNTIYF
TRBV7-3	TRBJ2-7	TRBD2	once	TGTGCCAGCAGCCCCCGTGGTAATGGCGGGAGCCCTAACTCCTACGAGCAGTACTTC	CASSPRGNGGSPNSYEQYF
TRBV7-2	TRBJ2-7	.	.	TGTGCCAGCAGCTTAGACCCCGGGAGCTCCTACGAGCAGTACTTC	CASSLDPGSSYEQYF
TRBV11-1	TRBJ1-1	TRBD1	.	TGTGCCAGCAGCTTCTTGACAGGGGGGAACACTGAAGCTTTCTTT	CASSFLTGGNTEAFF
TRBV7-3	TRBJ2-7	TRBD1	.	TGTGCCAGCAGCTTAGGGACAGGGACCGAGCAGTACTTC	CASSLGTGTEQYF
TRBV7-5	TRBJ1-1	.	.	TGTGTCGCACGGGACAGGGGAATGAACACTGAAGCTTTCTTT	CVARDRGMNTEAFF
TRBV5-1	TRBJ1-4	TRBD1	.	TGCGCCAGCATGGGGGACAGCTATGAAAAACTGTTTTTT	CASMGDSYEKLFF
TRBV5-5	TRBJ2-5	TRBD1	once	TGTGCCAGCAGCCCCGGGACAGGGGTAGAGACCCAGTACTTC	CASSPGTGVETQYF
TRBV6-1	TRBJ2-7	.	.	TGTGCCAGCAGTGAAGCGGGGAGTGGAATCGACTGGTGGTACTACGAGCAGTACTTC	CASSEAGSGIDWWYYEQYF
TRBV10-3	TRBJ1-2	.	.	TGTGCCATCAGTGAAGGATCGACCGATTATGGCTACACCTTC	CAISEGSTDYGYTF
TRBV13	TRBJ2-7	TRBD1	.	TGTGCCAGCAGCTCCGGGACAGGGGTGGGCGAGCAGTACTTC	CASSSGTGVGEQYF
TRBV11-2	TRBJ2-7	TRBD2	.	TGTGCCAGCAGCGAGGGACTAGCGGCACCCTACGAGCAGTACTTC	CASSEGLAAPYEQYF
TRBV6-5	TRBJ1-1	TRBD1	.	TGTGCCAGCAGTTACTTCAGGACAGGGAAGGGGACTGAAGCTTTCTTT	CASSYFRTGKGTEAFF
TRBV7-3	TRBJ2-5	.	.	TGTGCCAGCAGCTCAGGGGTCCAAGAGACCCAGTACTTC	CASSSGVQETQYF
TRBV30	TRBJ1-1	.	.	TGTGCCTGGAGACCCTGGGCGGAGAACACTGAAGCTTTCTTT	CAWRPWAENTEAFF
TRBV28	TRBJ1-5	TRBD1	.	TGTGCCAGCAGTTCCAGGGGACAGGGGAATCAGCCCCAGCATTTT	CASSSRGQGNQPQHF
TRBV5-1	TRBJ2-7	.	once	TGCGCCAGCAGCTTGGGGGGGCTACCTTCCTACGAGCAGTACTTC	CASSLGGLPSYEQYF
TRBV27	TRBJ1-5	.	once	TGTGCCAGCCAGCCCCAGCATTTT	CASQPQHF
TRBV7-7	TRBJ2-3	.	.	TGTGCTAGCAGCCCGACTGATCTGACCGTGGATACGCAGTATTTT	CASSPTDLTVDTQYF
TRBV15	TRBJ1-1	TRBD1	.	TGTGCCACCAGCAGCGCGACAGGGATGGCAGCTTTCTTT	CATSSATGMAAFF
TRBV2	TRBJ1-1	.	.	TGTGCCAGCACCCCGGGGGCAGGGAACACTGAAGCTTTCTTT	CASTPGAGNTEAFF
TRBV4-1	TRBJ1-1	.	once	TGCGCCAGCAGCCAAGATGAGTCCGCGAACACTGAAGCTTTCTTT	CASSQDESANTEAFF
TRBV9	TRBJ2-2	.	.	TGTGCCAGCAGCCTCCGGGACACCGGGGAGCTGTTTTTT	CASSLRDTGELFF
TRBV9	TRBJ2-2	.	.	TGTGCCAGCAGCACCCGGACTGCCTCCACCGGGGAGCTGTTTTTT	CASSTRTASTGELFF
TRBV11-2	TRBJ2-7	.	.	TGTGCCAGCAGCATACTACAGGGTATTGGCGGCGAGCAGTACTTC	CASSILQGIGGEQYF
TRBV7-9	TRBJ2-7	.	.	TGTGCCAGCAGCCAGATGGTGGGGAGAGCCTACGAGCAGTACTTC	CASSQMVGRAYEQYF
TRBV2	TRBJ1-4	.	.	TGTGCCAGCAGTGCTGAGGGGAACACTAATGAAAAACTGTTTTTT	CASSAEGNTNEKLFF
TRBV11-2	TRBJ1-3	.	.	TGTGCCAGCAGCTTAGATACTCAGGGGATTCTTGGAAACACCATATATTTT	CASSLDTQGILGNTIYF
TRBV4-1	TRBJ1-4	.	.	TGCGCCAGCAGCCAAACAGGGCTCTCAGCGGAAAAACTGTTTTTT	CASSQTGLSAEKLFF
TRBV19	TRBJ2-7	TRBD1	.	TGTGCCAGTAGTAGGAAACTACAGGGGAACTACGAGCAGTACTTC	CASSRKLQGNYEQYF
TRBV28	TRBJ1-1	.	.	TGTGCCAGCAGGGTAGACACTGAAGCTTTCTTT	CASRVDTEAFF
TRBV19	TRBJ2-7	.	.	TGTGCCAGTAGTTGGAGCGGGCCGAGCTCCTACGAGCAGTACTTC	CASSWSGPSSYEQYF
TRBV13	TRBJ2-3	TRBD2	once	TGTGCCAGCAGGTTTGCGGGAGAAGGCACAGATACGCAGTATTTT	CASRFAGEGTDTQYF
TRBV7-2	TRBJ1-2	TRBD1	.	TGTGCCAGCAGCACTCGACAGGGAATAGGCTATGGCTACACCTTC	CASSTRQGIGYGYTF
TRBV18	TRBJ1-2	TRBD1	once	TGTGCCAGCTCACCAAGTTCGACAGGGGGCTCGAAGGGAGGCTACACCTTC	CASSPSSTGGSKGGYTF